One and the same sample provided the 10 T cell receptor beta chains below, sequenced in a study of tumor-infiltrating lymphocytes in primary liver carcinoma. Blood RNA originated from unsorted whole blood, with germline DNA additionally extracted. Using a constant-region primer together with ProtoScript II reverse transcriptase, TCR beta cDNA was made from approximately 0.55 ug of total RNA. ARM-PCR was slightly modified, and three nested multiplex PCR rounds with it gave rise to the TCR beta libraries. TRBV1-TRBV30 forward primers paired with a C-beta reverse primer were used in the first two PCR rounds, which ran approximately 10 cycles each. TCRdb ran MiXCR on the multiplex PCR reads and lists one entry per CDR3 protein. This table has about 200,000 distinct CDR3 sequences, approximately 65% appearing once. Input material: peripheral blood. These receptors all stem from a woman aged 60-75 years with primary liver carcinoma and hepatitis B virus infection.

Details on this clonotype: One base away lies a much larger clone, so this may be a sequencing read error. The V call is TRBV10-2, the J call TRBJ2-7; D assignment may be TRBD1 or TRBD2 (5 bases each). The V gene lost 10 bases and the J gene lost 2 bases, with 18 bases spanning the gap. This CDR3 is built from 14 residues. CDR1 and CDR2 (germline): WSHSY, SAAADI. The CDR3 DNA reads TGCGCCAACAACTTCCGGGACCTACCCTACGAGCAGTACTTC. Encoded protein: CANNFRDLPYEQYF.

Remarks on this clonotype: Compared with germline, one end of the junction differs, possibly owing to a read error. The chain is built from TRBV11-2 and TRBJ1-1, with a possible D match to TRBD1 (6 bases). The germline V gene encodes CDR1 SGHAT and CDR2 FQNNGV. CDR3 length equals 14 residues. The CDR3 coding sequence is TGTGCCAGCAGCTTAAAAGACAGGAACACTGAAGCTTACTTT. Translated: CASSLKDRNTEAYF.

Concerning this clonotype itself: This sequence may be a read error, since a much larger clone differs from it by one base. CDR3 DNA: TGTGCCAGCAGCTTGGAGGGACTAGCGGACCCCGGGGAGCAGTACTTC. As protein: CASSLEGLADPGEQYF. The chain combines TRBV13 with TRBJ2-7, with 11 bases lining up with TRBD2. The CDR3 length is 16 residues. Germline lookup yields CDR1 PRHDT and CDR2 FYEKMQ (reference sequence). The ends lost 3 bases at V and 7 bases at J; junction bases unmatched: 11.

This chain's CDR3 is CASSSHRGGYEQYF. CDR3 in DNA: TGTGCCAGCAGTTCCCACAGGGGGGGCTACGAGCAGTACTTC. The chain carries TRBV6-6 and TRBJ2-7, with D possibly matching TRBD1 (8 bases). CDR3 size: 14 residues. V was pared by 4 bases and J by 3 bases, with 13 bases between. CDR1 is MNHNY, CDR2 SVGAGI, per germline (reference sequence).

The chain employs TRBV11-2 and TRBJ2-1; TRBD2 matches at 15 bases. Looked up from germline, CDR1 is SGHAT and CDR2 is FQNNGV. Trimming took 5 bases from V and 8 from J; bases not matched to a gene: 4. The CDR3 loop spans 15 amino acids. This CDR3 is CASSRGLAGGHEQFF. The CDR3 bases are TGTGCCAGCAGCAGGGGACTAGCGGGAGGCCATGAGCAGTTCTTC. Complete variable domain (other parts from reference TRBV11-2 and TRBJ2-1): EAGVAQSPRYKIIEKRQSVAFWCNPISGHATLYWYQQILGQGPKLLIQFQNNGVVDDSQLPKDRFSAERLKGVDSTLKIQPAKLEDSAVYLCASSRGLAGGHEQFFGPGTRLTVL.

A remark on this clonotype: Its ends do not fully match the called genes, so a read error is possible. CDR3 sequence reads: CTSSYGGANTGELFF. As DNA, the CDR3 is TGTACCAGCAGCTACGGGGGGGCGAACACCGGGGAGCTGTTTTTT. The chain has TRBV5-4 and TRBJ2-2, with 8 bases matching TRBD2. This CDR3 is 15 amino acids long. Germline assignment: CDR1 SGHNT and CDR2 YYREEE (reference sequence).

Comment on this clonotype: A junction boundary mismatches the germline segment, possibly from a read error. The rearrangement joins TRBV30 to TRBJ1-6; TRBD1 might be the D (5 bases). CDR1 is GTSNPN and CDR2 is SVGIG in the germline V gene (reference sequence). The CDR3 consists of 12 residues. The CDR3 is CAWSTGVSPPHF. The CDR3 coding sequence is TGTGCCTGGAGTACGGGGGTTTCACCCCCCCACTTT.

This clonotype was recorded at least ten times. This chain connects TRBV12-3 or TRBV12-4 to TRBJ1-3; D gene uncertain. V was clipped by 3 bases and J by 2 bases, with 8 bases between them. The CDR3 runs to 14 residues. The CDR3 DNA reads TGTGCCAGCAGTTTCGGGGAAACTGGAAACACCATATATTTT. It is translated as CASSFGETGNTIYF.

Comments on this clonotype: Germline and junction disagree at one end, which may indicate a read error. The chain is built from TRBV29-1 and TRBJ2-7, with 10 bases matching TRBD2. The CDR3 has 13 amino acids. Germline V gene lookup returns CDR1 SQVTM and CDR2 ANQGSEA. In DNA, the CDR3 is TGCAGCGTTGGGACTAGCGGACCGCGCGAGCAATACTTC. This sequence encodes CSVGTSGPREQYF.

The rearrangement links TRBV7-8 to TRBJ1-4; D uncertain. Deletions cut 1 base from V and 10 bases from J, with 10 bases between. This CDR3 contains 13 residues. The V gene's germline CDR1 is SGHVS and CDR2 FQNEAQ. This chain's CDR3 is CASSLDPGGKLFF. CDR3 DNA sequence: TGTGCCAGCAGCTTAGACCCGGGAGGAAAACTGTTTTTT.